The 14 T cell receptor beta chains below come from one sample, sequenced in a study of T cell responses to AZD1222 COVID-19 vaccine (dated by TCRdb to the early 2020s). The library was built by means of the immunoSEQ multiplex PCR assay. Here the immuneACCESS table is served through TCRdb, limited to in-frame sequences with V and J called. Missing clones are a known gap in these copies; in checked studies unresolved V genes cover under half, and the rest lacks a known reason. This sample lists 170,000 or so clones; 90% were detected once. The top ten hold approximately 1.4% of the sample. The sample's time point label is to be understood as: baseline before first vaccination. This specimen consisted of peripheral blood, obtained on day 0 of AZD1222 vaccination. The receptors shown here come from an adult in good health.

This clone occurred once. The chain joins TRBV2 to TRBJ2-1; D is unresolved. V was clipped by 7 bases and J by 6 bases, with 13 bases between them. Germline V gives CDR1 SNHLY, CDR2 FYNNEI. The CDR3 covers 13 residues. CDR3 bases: TGTGCCAGCAAGGCTACGGAGATCAATGAGCAGTTCTTC. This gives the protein CASKATEINEQFF.

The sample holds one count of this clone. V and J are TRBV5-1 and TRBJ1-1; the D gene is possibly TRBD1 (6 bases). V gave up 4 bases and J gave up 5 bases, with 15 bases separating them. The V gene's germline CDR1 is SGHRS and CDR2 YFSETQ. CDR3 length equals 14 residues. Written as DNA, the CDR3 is TGCGCCAGCAGCGTGGGACAACGGGGGACTGAAGCTTTCTTT. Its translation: CASSVGQRGTEAFF.

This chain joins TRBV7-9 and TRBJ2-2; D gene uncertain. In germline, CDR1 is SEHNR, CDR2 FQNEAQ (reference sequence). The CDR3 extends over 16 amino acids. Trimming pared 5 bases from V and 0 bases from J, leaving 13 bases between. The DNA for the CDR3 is TGTGCCAGCAGCCCGTTGGACGGTTCGAACACCGGGGAGCTGTTTTTT. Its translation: CASSPLDGSNTGELFF.

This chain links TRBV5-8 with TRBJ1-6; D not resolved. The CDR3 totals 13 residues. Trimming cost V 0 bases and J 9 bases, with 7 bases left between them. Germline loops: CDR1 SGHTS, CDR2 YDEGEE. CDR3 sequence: CASSLEPGSPLHF. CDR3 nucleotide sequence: TGTGCCAGCAGCTTGGAACCGGGTTCACCCCTCCACTTT.

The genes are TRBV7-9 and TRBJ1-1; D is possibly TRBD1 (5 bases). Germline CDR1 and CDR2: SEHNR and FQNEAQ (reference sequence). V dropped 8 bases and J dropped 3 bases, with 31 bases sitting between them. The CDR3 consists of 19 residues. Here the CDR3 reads CASPPPAGRLGEADTEAFF. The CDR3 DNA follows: TGTGCCAGCCCCCCACCGGCCGGAAGACTGGGGGAGGCCGACACTGAAGCTTTCTTT.

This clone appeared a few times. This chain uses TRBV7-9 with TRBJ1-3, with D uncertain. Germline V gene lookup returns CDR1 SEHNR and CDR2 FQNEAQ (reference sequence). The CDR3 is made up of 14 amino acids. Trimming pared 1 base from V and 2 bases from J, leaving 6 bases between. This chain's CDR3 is CASSLGGAGNTIYF. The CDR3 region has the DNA TGTGCCAGCAGCTTAGGTGGGGCTGGAAACACCATATATTTT.

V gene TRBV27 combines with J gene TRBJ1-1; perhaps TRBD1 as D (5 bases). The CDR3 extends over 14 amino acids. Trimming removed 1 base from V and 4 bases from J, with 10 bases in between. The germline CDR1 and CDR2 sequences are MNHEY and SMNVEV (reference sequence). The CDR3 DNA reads TGTGCCAGCAGTTTATGGGGGAGAGGCACTGAAGCTTTCTTT. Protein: CASSLWGRGTEAFF.

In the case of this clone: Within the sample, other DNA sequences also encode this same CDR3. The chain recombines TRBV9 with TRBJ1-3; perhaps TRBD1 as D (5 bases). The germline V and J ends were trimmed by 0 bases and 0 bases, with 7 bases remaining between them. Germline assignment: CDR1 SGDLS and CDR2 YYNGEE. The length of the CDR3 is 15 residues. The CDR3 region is CASSVGGSSGNTIYF. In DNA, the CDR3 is TGTGCCAGCAGCGTAGGGGGGAGCTCTGGAAACACCATATATTTT.

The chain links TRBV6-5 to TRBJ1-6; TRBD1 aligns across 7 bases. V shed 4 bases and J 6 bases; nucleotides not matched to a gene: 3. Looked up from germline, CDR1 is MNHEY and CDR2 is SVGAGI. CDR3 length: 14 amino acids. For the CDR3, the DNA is TGTGCCAGCAGTTTAGACAGGGCTAATTCACCCCTCCACTTT. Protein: CASSLDRANSPLHF.

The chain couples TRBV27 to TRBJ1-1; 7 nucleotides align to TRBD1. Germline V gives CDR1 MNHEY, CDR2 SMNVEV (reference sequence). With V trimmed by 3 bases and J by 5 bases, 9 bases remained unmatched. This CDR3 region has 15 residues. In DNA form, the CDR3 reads TGTGCCAGCAGTTTGTGGAGACAGGGTGGGACTGAAGCTTTCTTT. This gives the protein CASSLWRQGGTEAFF.

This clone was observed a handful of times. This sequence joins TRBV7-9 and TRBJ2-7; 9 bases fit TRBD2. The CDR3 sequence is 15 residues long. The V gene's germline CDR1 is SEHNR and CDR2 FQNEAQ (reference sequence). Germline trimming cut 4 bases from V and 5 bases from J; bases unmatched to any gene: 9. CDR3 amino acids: CASSYTGTSIDEQYF. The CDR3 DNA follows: TGTGCCAGCAGCTATACCGGGACTAGCATCGACGAGCAGTACTTC.

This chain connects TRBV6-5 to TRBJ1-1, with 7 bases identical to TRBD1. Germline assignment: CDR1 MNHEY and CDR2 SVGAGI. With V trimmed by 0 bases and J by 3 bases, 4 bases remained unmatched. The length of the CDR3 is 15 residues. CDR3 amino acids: CASSYSPGGHTEAFF. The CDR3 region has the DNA TGTGCCAGCAGTTACTCTCCAGGGGGGCACACTGAAGCTTTCTTT.

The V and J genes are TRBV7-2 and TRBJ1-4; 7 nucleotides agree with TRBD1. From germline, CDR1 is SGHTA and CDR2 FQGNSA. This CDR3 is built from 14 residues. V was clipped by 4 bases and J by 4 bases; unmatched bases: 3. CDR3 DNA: TGTGCCAGCAGCTCCGGGACAGATAATGAAAAACTGTTTTTT. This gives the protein CASSSGTDNEKLFF.

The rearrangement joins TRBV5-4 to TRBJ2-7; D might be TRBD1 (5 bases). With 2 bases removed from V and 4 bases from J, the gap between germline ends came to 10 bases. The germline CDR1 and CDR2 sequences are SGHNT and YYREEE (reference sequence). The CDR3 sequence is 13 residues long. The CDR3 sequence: CASSFRVGYEQYF. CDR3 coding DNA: TGTGCCAGCAGCTTCAGGGTAGGATACGAGCAGTACTTC.